Below, one T cell receptor (beta chain) is given with its context. TCRdb's copy holds only in-frame clones and misses some; the assay was immunoSEQ multiplex PCR. The sample has fewer than 75,000 clones, 85% to 90% seen once. The sample is drawn from a study of blood T cell repertoires in COVID-19. Per germline, CDR1 MGHDK and CDR2 SYGVNS. V lost 6 bases to trimming and J lost 2 bases, with 10 bases between them. The CDR3 extends over 14 amino acids. The origin of this receptor is a man in his fifties or sixties with active COVID-19. This rearrangement joins TRBV25-1 to TRBJ2-2; D remains ambiguous. Sequencing was performed on peripheral blood. The CDR3 region is CASSAILNTGELFF. CDR3 in DNA: TGTGCCAGCAGCGCCATACTTAACACCGGGGAGCTGTTTTTT.